The 17 T cell receptor beta chains presented below share a single source sample, sequenced in a study of blood T cell repertoires in COVID-19. Repertoires were generated with immunoSEQ multiplex PCR, while TCRdb's copy carries only in-frame clones and drops some. The sample carries fewer than 200,000 clones, roughly 84% recorded once. The sequencing input was PBMCs or T cells enriched from blood (not recorded which). The receptor source for this set is a woman in her thirties who had been exposed to COVID-19.

This clone has only one observation. The J gene is TRBJ2-7, the V gene TRBV5-8; D call uncertain. Germline values: CDR1 SGHTS, CDR2 YDEGEE. The CDR3 contains 14 residues. The V end was cut by 5 bases, the J end by 3 bases, with 15 bases between. The CDR3 is CASRRGGRLYEQYF. In nucleotides, the CDR3 is TGTGCCAGCAGACGTGGTGGGCGCCTCTACGAGCAGTACTTC. The full variable domain, rest sourced from reference TRBV5-8 and TRBJ2-7, is EAGVTQSPTHLIKTRGQQATLRCSPISGHTSVYWYQQALGLGLQFLLWYDEGEERNRGNFPPRFSGRQFPNYSSELNVNALELEDSALYLCASRRGGRLYEQYFGPGTRLTVT.

A few counts support this clone. The gene calls are TRBV27 and TRBJ1-2; tentatively, D is TRBD1 (6 bases). V was trimmed by 3 bases and J by 6 bases, leaving 11 bases between them. The length of the CDR3 is 13 residues. Germline CDR1 MNHEY, CDR2 SMNVEV (reference sequence). The CDR3 here is CASSFGGRDGYTF. CDR3 in DNA: TGTGCCAGCAGTTTCGGGGGGCGGGATGGCTACACCTTC.

This clone has a handful of counts. The chain employs TRBV6-4 and TRBJ1-4, with D unclear. V was clipped by 4 bases and J by 5 bases, with 14 bases between them. CDR3 length: 15 amino acids. Germline CDR1 reads MRHNA; CDR2 reads SNTAGT. The DNA of the CDR3 is TGTGCCAGCAGTGTGGGTAGCGGATTGAATGAAAAACTGTTTTTT. Protein sequence: CASSVGSGLNEKLFF.

This clone turned up a few times. The gene calls are TRBV5-4 and TRBJ1-2, with TRBD1 matching over 9 bases. The CDR3 totals 14 residues. The J segment lost 6 bases and the V segment lost 4 bases, leaving 7 bases of the junction unmatched. Germline-derived CDR1 and CDR2 are SGHNT and YYREEE (reference sequence). The CDR3 protein is CASSPNGQGNGYTF. In DNA form, the CDR3 reads TGTGCCAGCAGCCCTAATGGACAGGGGAATGGCTACACCTTC.

This clone was recorded once. The chain employs TRBV7-9 and TRBJ2-3, with a weak D call TRBD1 (6 bases). V lost 5 bases to trimming and J lost 4 bases, with 13 bases between them. The CDR3 runs to 14 residues. CDR1 SEHNR and CDR2 FQNEAQ come from the germline V gene (reference sequence). CDR3 in DNA: TGTGCCAGCAGCCTACAGGGATTGGCAGATACGCAGTATTTT. The encoded protein is CASSLQGLADTQYF.

The genes are TRBV5-4 and TRBJ1-1, with D tentatively TRBD1 (6 bases). This CDR3 comprises 14 residues. Germline lookup yields CDR1 SGHNT and CDR2 YYREEE (reference sequence). V dropped 6 bases and J dropped 5 bases, with 17 bases sitting between them. The CDR3 is CASNYPGAGTEAFF. As DNA, the CDR3 is TGTGCCAGCAATTACCCAGGGGCAGGAACTGAAGCTTTCTTT.

This clone was observed once. The genes are TRBV6-5 and TRBJ1-2; 10 bases are a match to TRBD1. After removal of 9 bases from V and 6 bases from J, the junction contained 10 bases not matched to a gene. Germline V lookup: CDR1 MNHEY, CDR2 SVGAGI. The CDR3 is 14 residues long. In nucleotides, the CDR3 is TGTGCCAGTCTACCTTGGACAGGGGGGGATGGCTACACCTTC. Its translation is CASLPWTGGDGYTF.

V is TRBV2 and J is TRBJ1-2; no clear D gene. Trimming shortened V by 1 base and J by 2 bases, and 8 bases separated the two germline ends. The CDR3 spans 14 residues. The germline V gene encodes CDR1 SNHLY and CDR2 FYNNEI. CDR3 bases: TGTGCCAGCAGTGAAGTTGTCCAAAACTATGGCTACACCTTC. Amino acid sequence: CASSEVVQNYGYTF.

This clone was counted a few times. The genes are TRBV7-2 and TRBJ2-1; TRBD2 agrees at 7 bases. The V gene's germline CDR1 is SGHTA and CDR2 FQGNSA. V dropped 1 base and J dropped 7; count of bases not matched to a gene: 7. This CDR3 is built from 15 residues. CDR3 DNA sequence: TGTGCCAGCAGCTTAGACGGGACTAAGAGAAATGAGCAGTTCTTC. It codes for CASSLDGTKRNEQFF.

A few counts support this clone. The gene calls are TRBV7-9 and TRBJ2-7, with 13 bases lining up with TRBD2. J lost 3 bases, V lost 6 bases, and 5 bases had no gene match. Germline assignment: CDR1 SEHNR and CDR2 FQNEAQ (reference sequence). There are 15 residues in the CDR3. The CDR3 reads CASRPGTSGNYEQYF. The CDR3 nucleotides read TGTGCCAGCAGACCCGGGACTAGCGGGAACTACGAGCAGTACTTC. Looking up the rest from reference TRBV7-9 and TRBJ2-7 gives the full variable domain: DTGVSQNPRHKITKRGQNVTFRCDPISEHNRLYWYRQTLGQGPEFLTYFQNEAQLEKSRLLSDRFSAERPKGSFSTLEIQRTEQGDSAMYLCASRPGTSGNYEQYFGPGTRLTVT.

This clone was seen more than once but under ten times. The V gene is TRBV12-3 or TRBV12-4, the J gene TRBJ1-5; TRBD1 matches at 7 bases. The CDR3 loop spans 13 amino acids. The V gene end was trimmed by 10 bases and the J gene end by 4 bases; junction bases not matched to a gene: 7. This chain's CDR3 is CATRQGTNQPQHF. As DNA, the CDR3 is TGTGCCACGAGACAGGGTACAAATCAGCCCCAGCATTTT.

The genes are TRBV6-5 and TRBJ1-5; TRBD1 is a possible D gene (6 bases). Trimming removed 7 bases at V and 4 bases at J, with 17 bases between. The CDR3 has 15 amino acids. The germline V gene has CDR1 MNHEY and CDR2 SVGAGI. The CDR3 here is CASIREGQRNQPQHF. CDR3 bases: TGTGCCAGCATTAGGGAAGGACAGCGGAATCAGCCCCAGCATTTT.

A single count supports this clone. V is TRBV5-6 and J is TRBJ1-3; D uncertain. CDR1 is SGHDT, CDR2 YYEEEE, per germline. V was pared by 4 bases and J by 2 bases, with 10 bases between. This CDR3 contains 14 residues. The CDR3 region is CASSRWAPGNTIYF. For the CDR3, the DNA is TGTGCCAGCAGCCGATGGGCCCCTGGAAACACCATATATTTT. The full variable domain, rest sourced from reference TRBV5-6 and TRBJ1-3, is DAGVTQSPTHLIKTRGQQVTLRCSPKSGHDTVSWYQQALGQGPQFIFQYYEEEERQRGNFPDRFSGHQFPNYSSELNVNALLLGDSALYLCASSRWAPGNTIYFGEGSWLTVV.

The chain is built from TRBV2 and TRBJ1-1; 9 bases are shared with TRBD1. With V trimmed by 6 bases and J by 1 base, 6 bases remained unmatched. CDR3 length: 15 residues. Germline CDR1 SNHLY, CDR2 FYNNEI. CDR3 protein: CASSQQGQGNTEAFF. The CDR3 DNA reads TGTGCCAGCAGCCAACAGGGACAGGGGAACACTGAAGCTTTCTTT.

The chain uses TRBV6-5 and TRBJ2-4, with D unclear. This CDR3 is 12 amino acids long. Germline V gives CDR1 MNHEY, CDR2 SVGAGI. Trimming stripped 7 bases from V and 9 bases from J, with 13 bases between. The CDR3 coding sequence is TGTGCCAGCATAAGTGGTAGATTCATTCAGTACTTC. It codes for CASISGRFIQYF.

The chain combines TRBV11-2 with TRBJ2-7; the D is unclear. V was clipped by 0 bases and J by 3 bases, with 3 bases between them. The germline V gene has CDR1 SGHAT and CDR2 FQNNGV. This CDR3 is built from 12 residues. CDR3 nucleotides: TGTGCCAGCAGCTTAGACTTCTACGAGCAGTACTTC. Protein: CASSLDFYEQYF. The full variable domain, completed using reference TRBV11-2 and TRBJ2-7, is EAGVAQSPRYKIIEKRQSVAFWCNPISGHATLYWYQQILGQGPKLLIQFQNNGVVDDSQLPKDRFSAERLKGVDSTLKIQPAKLEDSAVYLCASSLDFYEQYFGPGTRLTVT.

The V gene is TRBV11-2, the J gene TRBJ2-3; no definite D call. The CDR3 loop spans 16 amino acids. Germline V gene lookup returns CDR1 SGHAT and CDR2 FQNNGV. Deletions cut 7 bases from V and 1 base from J, with 18 bases between. The CDR3 loop is CASTPDNLGGTDTQYF. The CDR3 nucleotides read TGTGCCAGCACCCCGGATAACCTAGGAGGCACAGATACGCAGTATTTT.